This T cell receptor (beta chain) was sequenced in a study of T cells in Graves' hyperthyroidism and ophthalmopathy (dated by TCRdb to about 2019). Context from the whole study: Peripheral blood samples were taken at initial diagnosis, before any treatment was given. A discovery cohort of roughly 100 patients, roughly 43 with Graves' ophthalmopathy and about 60 with stable Graves' hyperthyroidism, was used to find distinguishing TCR V-J signatures. Prospective prediction of ophthalmopathy was tested in an independent validation cohort of 18 to 20 hyperthyroidism patients and 17 patients who later progressed to ophthalmopathy. The roughly 91 discovery patients were randomly split 7:3 into training and test sets. The study also compared thyroid tissue and blood T-cell repertoires from several Graves' hyperthyroidism patients. After blood sampling, hyperthyroidism patients were treated with methimazole at a starting dose of 30 mg daily, and ophthalmopathy patients were treated with high-dose intravenous methylprednisolone. According to the paper, TCR Vbeta CDR3 sequencing was carried out on around 140 peripheral blood samples, which came from approximately 41 ophthalmopathy, 70 to 80 hyperthyroidism and about 17 progressor patients. Here is what the overall study found, with its caveats: In validation, progression to ophthalmopathy was predicted by the model with 65% to 71% sensitivity and about 72% specificity, a median of 6.5 months before onset. Most expanded thyroid clonotypes (frequency above 0.001) were also detected in blood, a finding suggesting that blood repertoires may reflect thyroid immune responses. No statistical method was used to set the sample size in advance, and investigators knew the group allocation. Ophthalmopathy was separated from stable hyperthyroidism by a 13 V-J signature model, with approximately 89% sensitivity and just over 81% specificity obtained in cross-validation and 80%/75% obtained in testing.

Ophthalmopathy patients had moderately to severely active disease, Clinical Activity Score of at least 3, NOSPECS grade of at least 4, and duration under 3 months. The study excluded patients with uncontrolled infections, other autoimmune diseases, pregnancy or lactation. Clinical symptoms, serum thyroxine and TRAb, thyroid ultrasound, and orbital computed tomography formed the basis for the diagnoses. Ficoll-Paque density gradient centrifugation was used to isolate PBMCs from 9.5 to 10 ml of fresh peripheral blood. Trizol reagent was used to extract total RNA, and RNA quality was then checked on an Agilent 2100 Bioanalyzer. The TCR beta CDR3 regions were amplified from RNA transcripts. The TCR CDR3 was subjected to a first round of RT-PCR using the HTBI primer set and the Qiagen OneStep RT-PCR kit. Libraries were constructed in a second round of multiplex PCR, after which size selection and purification were performed. Sequencing of the libraries was done on an Illumina HiSeq2000 using paired-end 100 bp reads. The paper's processing steps were these. SOAPnuke was used to process the raw data, with reads discarded if the reads contained adapters or uncalled bases, had a mean Phred below 15, or lacked an exact constant-primer or identifier match. COPE v1.2.5 was used to merge high-quality paired reads, and clonotypes were defined as unique nucleotide sequences. Clonotypes were aligned to IMGT TRBV, TRBD and TRBJ reference segments using MiTCR v1.1. The analysis was restricted to V-J combinations with a frequency above 0.0001, which together covered about 99% of the repertoires. The TCS score was defined as the ratio of F50 (clonal expansion) to E x V (chaos), calculated using BLOSUM62-based TCRdist between CDR3 peptides within each V-J. Welch's t-statistics and random forest reduced fewer than 600 V-J features to roughly 13, which were used in a naive Bayes classifier (R e1071). Clones were called with MiXCR by TCRdb after fastp trimmed the public reads at Q25, and only in-frame beta chains were retained. A single entry per CDR3 protein holds the most common genes and DNA from its merged rows. TCRdb's processing, not the authors' own work, is the source of the V and J calls. The sample has under 550,000 distinct CDR3 sequences on record, 20% of them singletons. The top ten clones comprise 45% to 50% of the sample.

With respect to this clonotype: The antigen it binds to is not known. No much larger clone exists at a distance of one base, and base qualities are not known.

CDR1 and CDR2 were assigned from the germline V gene (reference sequence) as GTSNPN and SVGIG. The cysteine opens and the phenylalanine closes a CDR3 of 12 amino acids. Solely the CDR3 DNA is kept, with 36 bases framed from the first base. V was cut back by 3 bases and J by 8 bases, leaving a gap of 10 bases between them. The rearrangement joined TRBV30 to TRBJ1-4; TRBD1 is possibly the D segment (5 matching bases). This receptor was obtained from a man aged 40-49 years with Graves' ophthalmopathy. Sequencing was done on a sample of blood. The sequence in DNA is TGTGCCTGGAGAGGAGGGACGGAAAAACTGTTTTTT. It codes for CAWRGGTEKLFF.